This T cell receptor beta chain was documented in a study of siplizumab effects on memory and regulatory T cells. Mixed lymphocyte reaction cells were cocultured at 37°C for more than 5 days. Responder PBMCs underwent CFSE labelling, stimulator PBMCs underwent Violet Dye labelling, and both were mixed at 1:1. Assay: immunoSEQ multiplex PCR; the TCRdb copy retains only in-frame clones and omits some. The table lists 8,000 or so clones, roughly 35% of them singletons. The V gene lost 10 bases and the J gene lost 0 bases, with 12 bases spanning the gap. The length of the CDR3 is 14 residues. CDR1 is MNHEY and CDR2 is SMNVEV in the germline V gene (reference sequence). To note about this clone: The target antigen is unknown.

The chain carries TRBV27 and TRBJ1-4, with D possibly matching TRBD1 (5 bases). The sequence came from a human donor in good health; the cells came from an allogeneic mixed lymphocyte reaction. Sequencing was done on a sample of CFSE-low (dividing) CD8+ T cells sorted from an allogeneic mixed lymphocyte reaction. The CDR3 loop is CATAGGSTNEKLFF. The CDR3 DNA reads TGTGCCACGGCGGGGGGTTCAACTAATGAAAAACTGTTTTTT.